Given below is one T cell receptor (beta chain) in context. Its antigen has not been determined. Base-call qualities are not available, and no considerably larger clone is one nucleotide away. The method behind the library was the immunoSEQ multiplex PCR assay. The multiplex PCR relied on a mix of 60 forward primers for TCR Vbeta segments and 13 reverse primers for TCR Jbeta segments. Amplification of the CDR3 region of rearranged TCR beta genes was performed with a multiplex PCR assay on genomic DNA. Amplified TCR beta libraries were sequenced as 87-base-pair reads on the Illumina HiSeq System. The study's own analysis went as follows. A later analysis counted about 80 million unique TCR beta chains across the 500 to 850 repertoires, and about 10 million of these chains were shared by at least two donors. Raw reads were error-corrected and collapsed into unique sequences by a nearest-neighbor algorithm in which closely related sequences were merged to remove PCR and sequencing errors. To assign V, D and J gene segments, CDR3 sequences were aligned to IMGT reference sequences. For a sequence to be retained, a match of at least six nucleotides to both a V gene segment and a J gene segment was required. Rearrangements were called productive when the CDR3 lacked stop codons and stayed in frame with V and J; all others were non-productive. Following IMGT convention, CDR3 was defined as the stretch from the second conserved V-encoded cysteine up to the conserved J-encoded phenylalanine. Sequences without an unambiguous match to a single V gene segment were excluded from the earlier analysis of several hundred of the donors. An earlier analysis of a few hundred of the donors classified V segments as functional when productive rearrangements were above 56.7% and as segregating when the standard deviation between donors was above 5%. To diagnose cytomegalovirus status from the catalog of TCR beta chain sequences, a statistical classification framework was built. In a later analysis, V and J genes were assigned by comparing TCR nucleotide sequences against IMGT/GENE-DB human TR gene sequences. Using the TCRdist pipeline, a later analysis assigned CDR3 sequences along with most-parsimonious VDJ recombination scenarios. In a later analysis, each TCR beta chain was defined by its CDR3 amino acid sequence together with its V-gene family, and reads without a unique V-gene family were excluded. As a way to deal with suspected cross-contamination and a sequencing artifact, a later analysis dropped hundreds of nucleotide sequences that were highly shared and had low generation probability. In a later analysis, a clonal expansion index for each public chain was calculated from normalized within-repertoire ranks of inferred template counts. In a later analysis, generation probabilities were computed with a VDJ recombination model fitted to out-of-frame rearrangements, and the resulting probabilities were checked against IGoR. In a later analysis, TCR-TCR, TCR-HLA and TCR-CMV co-occurrence was scored with hypergeometric tests, and a repertoire-size bias correction was applied to TCR pairs. A later analysis estimated false discovery rates by permuting HLA or CMV assignments 20 times. In a later analysis, co-occurring TCRs were grouped using DBSCAN, and TCRdist sequence similarity was added for clustering within HLA-allele-positive subsets. For co-occurrence clustering, repertoires with fewer than 30,000 or more than 120,000 public chains were excluded, along with a handful of repertoires with anomalous nucleotide sharing. What TCRdb holds here is the immuneACCESS table cut down to in-frame rearrangements. Part of the clones is not present; checked against another copy, under half of the missing clones reflect an unresolved V gene, and the others are unexplained. That table gives V, J and clone size, and the DNA gave D and trimming. For this sample there are roughly 63,000 clones; 60% to 80% appear just once. The ten largest account for approximately 24% of the sample.

The cohort consisted of some 730 healthy bone marrow donors. At the time of sampling, all cohort members were nominally healthy, though unrecorded immune exposures were likely present. The donor was CMV seropositive and was included in the group of around 300 seropositive cohort members. A peripheral blood sample was collected from each donor, and TCR beta sequencing was performed on peripheral blood mononuclear cells. Genomic DNA was extracted from the blood cell samples with the Qiagen DNeasy Blood Extraction Kit. This sample is part of a study of cytomegalovirus exposure and HLA in healthy donors (dated by TCRdb to 2017 to 2019). Background for the entire study: An earlier analysis of roughly 500 of the donors reported 276 Gb of sequence data and around 120 million unique TCR beta sequences obtained from around 170 million T cells. HLA typing included class I and class II loci at four-digit resolution. The study used immunosequencing to profile the T cell repertoires of some 600 subjects and linked those repertoires to cytomegalovirus serostatus. In a later analysis, previously published TCR beta repertoires from 666 donors were re-analyzed and high-resolution HLA genotyping was added so that TCR occurrence patterns could be studied. Five DR-DQ haplotypes were handled as single units for association and clustering because linkage in the cohort was strong. Along with the approximately 700-subject first cohort, a separate validation cohort of over a hundred different subjects was used. The study aimed to test whether signatures of past pathogen exposure could be identified by cataloging public T cell receptors. The number of donors typed differed by locus, with about 629-630 for A, B, C, DRB1 and DQB1, approximately 500 for DQA1, about 610 for DPA1, and roughly 450 for DPB1. All discovery cohort repertoires had been generated on a single sequencing platform. Genome-wide SNP genotypes for about 65% of the roughly 670 donors were used in a later genetic analysis, which treated that subset as a discovery cohort. Of the 300 to 450 genotyped donors, approximately 83% fell in the genetic ancestry cluster associated with self-reported Caucasian donors. In an earlier analysis of 587 of the donors, high-throughput TCR beta sequencing was used to judge whether each TCR beta V gene segment behaved as functional or pseudogenic. The study combined high-throughput TCR immunosequencing, statistical association of individual TCRs with disease status, and machine learning to predict cytomegalovirus infection status. The later analysis used no new phenotypic data to find candidate immune exposures, relying instead on TCR beta sequences and their occurrence across donors. Donor age, sex, ethnicity and CMV serostatus were collected together with the repertoire data. Among 398 genotyped donors of the cohort, an average of roughly 240,000 unique TCR beta nucleotide sequences were sequenced per donor, roughly a sixth of them non-productive. An early release covering more than 500 HLA-typed donors comprised about 320 gigabases of sequencing data and 65 million to 100 million unique TCR sequences. General conclusions and limits of the study: In vitro tests confirmed that a few of the cytomegalovirus-associated TCR beta chains recognize cytomegalovirus antigens. Strong co-occurrence of HLA alleles, especially DR and DQ, made assigning TCR associations to individual alleles difficult. The study listed 150 to 200 TCR beta chains as associated with cytomegalovirus. Correlated functional status among segregating V segments might reflect linkage disequilibrium, but an unknown experimental factor could not be ruled out. Most CMV-associated TCR beta chains appeared to be HLA-restricted in a later analysis, and the HLA associations seemed to be driven largely by CMV exposure. A later analysis found that HLA-associated TCR beta chains were more clonally expanded and had lower generation probabilities than equally common non-associated chains. The only immune exposure information available for the cohort was CMV serostatus. The earlier analysis of 587 of the donors excluded some 16 rarely observed V segments, including chromosome 9 orphons, because counts were too low. Some IMGT-functional V segments, including TRBV6-2 and TRBV6-3, could not be distinguished by the 87-base-pair reads and were therefore excluded. In a later analysis, the rate of TCR association differed among HLA loci, with DRB1 alleles having the most associated TCRs and HLA-C alleles having the fewest. A group of highly shared sequence variants was considered likely to be a technical artifact of the sequencing pipeline. A further reported finding was that TCR beta sequences accurately predicted the HLA-A and HLA-B alleles for most subjects in the first cohort. Sequencing depth was assumed to be roughly uniform across donors in the presence/absence analyses, though that assumption may not hold. According to the authors, the approach could potentially be generalized to other disease states and immunological phenotypes. Broadly in line with IMGT annotations, most TCR beta V segments showed up in productive rearrangements about 87% or about 30% of the time in an earlier analysis of a few hundred of the donors. In both the original and validation cohorts, the classifier was reported to diagnose cytomegalovirus status with high specificity and sensitivity. A later analysis associated 16,951 TCR beta sequences with specific HLA alleles at a false discovery rate of 0.05. An association between a missense DCLRE1C variant and V-gene and J-gene trimming of TCR beta chains was found in a later genetic analysis and replicated in an independent cohort. In this cohort, only TCR beta chains were sequenced, and detectable features were limited by the absence of alpha or paired-chain data. In a later analysis, several top co-occurrence clusters were reported to appear linked to parvovirus B19, influenza, CMV and Epstein-Barr virus. HLA typing was unavailable for some donors at each locus, so association tests used only the typed subset. Compared with the approximately 600-donor mean, donors in an Asian-associated ancestry cluster had fewer N-insertions in productive TCRs, according to a later genetic analysis. Most TCR sequences were seen in very few donors, while some public TCRs were found in many individuals.

Ends trimmed: V by 5 bases, J by 7 bases; bases unmatched to a gene: 13. The CDR3 has 15 amino acids, counting the end cysteine and phenylalanine. Only CDR3 DNA is held: 45 bases, read in frame from base 1. CDR1 and CDR2, looked up from the germline V gene, are SGHDT and YYEEEE. Source material: PBMCs. The source of this sequence is a woman in her 40s in good health and CMV-seropositive. This chain joins TRBV5-6 to TRBJ2-7; TRBD1 fits 9 bases in the junction. The CDR3: CASSREGQGHQEQYF. At the DNA level, the sequence is TGTGCCAGCAGTAGGGAGGGACAGGGACATCAAGAGCAGTACTTC.